Listed below are T cell receptor beta chains from one sample, sequenced in a study of blood T cell repertoires in COVID-19. Profiled with immunoSEQ multiplex PCR; TCRdb holds only in-frame clones, not every one. This table holds some 280,000 clones, roughly 88% found once. The material sequenced was peripheral blood. These receptors were taken from a woman between 25 and 40 years old with active or convalescent COVID-19. The CDR3 runs from the conserved cysteine through the conserved F or W. D genes are given only for firm matches. Size tells how often a clone was seen (once, few, many) or the class of an expanded clone, and some rows leave it out.

V,D,size,J,CDR3,DNA
TRBV7-2,TRBD1,NA,TRBJ2-5,CASSLRTGPEGETQYF,TGTGCCAGCAGCCTCCGGACAGGCCCCGAGGGAGAGACCCAGTACTTC
TRBV6-5,TRBD1,NA,TRBJ2-7,CASSRRTGNYEQYF,TGTGCCAGCAGTCGCAGGACAGGGAACTACGAGCAGTACTTC
TRBV12-3/TRBV12-4,TRBD1,NA,TRBJ2-3,CASGDREPFF,TGTGCCAGTGGTGACAGGGAACCGTTTTTT
TRBV7-8,NA,NA,TRBJ1-5,CASSLIAGGEQPQHF,TGTGCCAGCAGCTTAATTGCAGGCGGGGAGCAGCCCCAGCATTTT
TRBV30,TRBD1,NA,TRBJ1-4,CAWTLGQGDGKLFF,TGTGCCTGGACCCTGGGACAGGGGGACGGAAAACTGTTTTTT
TRBV15,NA,NA,TRBJ1-4,CATSRRQFMISNEKLFF,TGTGCCACCAGCAGAAGACAGTTCATGATTTCTAATGAAAAACTGTTTTTT
TRBV27,NA,NA,TRBJ1-5,CASSLSPGGNQPQHF,TGTGCCAGCAGTTTATCCCCCGGGGGCAATCAGCCCCAGCATTTT
TRBV29-1,TRBD1,NA,TRBJ1-1,CSVYHRTGEAFF,TGCAGCGTCTATCACAGGACAGGAGAAGCTTTCTTT
TRBV7-9,TRBD1,NA,TRBJ1-1,CASSSQGRQGMNTEAFF,TGTGCCAGCAGCTCCCAAGGGCGACAGGGGATGAACACTGAAGCTTTCTTT
TRBV30,TRBD1,once,TRBJ1-4,CAWSVQGGEKLFF,TGTGCCTGGAGTGTACAGGGGGGTGAAAAACTGTTTTTT
TRBV5-4,NA,once,TRBJ2-3,CASSTGTHGGGTQYF,TGTGCCAGCAGCACCGGGACTCATGGGGGTGGTACGCAGTATTTT
TRBV7-9,TRBD2,NA,TRBJ2-1,CASSIPAGGRSGYNEQFF,TGTGCCAGCAGCATCCCTGCGGGGGGCCGCTCGGGGTACAATGAGCAGTTCTTC
TRBV6-5,TRBD1,NA,TRBJ1-5,CASSKQGRDQPQHF,TGTGCCAGCAGTAAACAGGGGCGCGATCAGCCCCAGCATTTT
TRBV18,NA,few,TRBJ1-1,CASSSISAGDGAFF,TGTGCCAGCTCTTCTATTTCCGCCGGGGATGGGGCTTTCTTT
TRBV5-4,TRBD2,NA,TRBJ2-1,CASSLASGGDEQFF,TGTGCCAGCAGCTTGGCTAGCGGGGGGGACGAGCAGTTCTTC
TRBV30,NA,once,TRBJ1-5,CAWSRQYNQPQHF,TGTGCCTGGAGCCGACAGTACAATCAGCCCCAGCATTTT
TRBV12-3/TRBV12-4,NA,NA,TRBJ1-2,CASSPWGGNGYTF,TGTGCCAGCAGCCCCTGGGGGGGGAATGGCTACACCTTC
TRBV6-2/TRBV6-3,TRBD1,NA,TRBJ1-2,CASSYSRQGVLGYGYTF,TGTGCCAGCAGTTACTCGAGACAGGGGGTCCTAGGCTATGGCTACACCTTC
TRBV7-2,TRBD2,NA,TRBJ2-3,CASSFQLAGATDTQYF,TGTGCCAGCAGCTTCCAGCTAGCGGGGGCAACAGATACGCAGTATTTT
TRBV5-6,TRBD1,NA,TRBJ2-2,CASSLFPTGKAGELFF,TGTGCCAGCAGCTTGTTCCCGACAGGGAAGGCCGGGGAGCTGTTTTTT
TRBV6-1,NA,NA,TRBJ1-4,CASSDRRGGNEKLFF,TGTGCCAGCAGTGATCGACGAGGAGGTAATGAAAAACTGTTTTTT
TRBV28,NA,NA,TRBJ2-5,CASRTGEQTQYF,TGTGCCAGCAGGACTGGCGAACAGACCCAGTACTTC
TRBV28,NA,NA,TRBJ1-2,CASSLEFGAGDLYGYTF,TGTGCCAGCAGTTTAGAGTTCGGGGCAGGGGACCTCTATGGCTACACCTTC
TRBV6-5,TRBD2,NA,TRBJ2-1,CASSYSAGGFYNEQFF,TGTGCCAGTAGTTACTCAGCGGGGGGGTTCTACAATGAGCAGTTCTTC
TRBV27,TRBD1,NA,TRBJ1-5,CASSLMGNRGQPQHF,TGTGCCAGCAGTTTGATGGGCAACAGGGGACAGCCCCAGCATTTT
TRBV4-3,TRBD1,few,TRBJ1-6,CASSRTGGAGGSPLHF,TGCGCCAGCAGCCGAACAGGGGGCGCGGGGGGTTCACCCCTCCACTTT
TRBV5-1,NA,once,TRBJ2-7,CASSPRGVGSYEQYF,TGCGCCAGCAGCCCCAGGGGCGTCGGCTCCTACGAGCAGTACTTC
TRBV5-8,TRBD2,NA,TRBJ2-3,CATQLLAGARKNF,TGTGCCACTCAATTACTAGCGGGGGCCAGGAAGAATTTT
TRBV27,NA,NA,TRBJ1-1,CASSRLAEARTEAFF,TGTGCCAGCAGTAGGTTAGCAGAGGCGAGGACTGAAGCTTTCTTT
TRBV19,NA,few,TRBJ1-2,CASSPIGVGYGYTF,TGTGCCAGTAGCCCAATCGGGGTCGGCTATGGCTACACCTTC
TRBV6-2/TRBV6-3,TRBD2,NA,TRBJ2-5,CASSSRTSVRGETQYF,TGTGCCAGCAGTTCCCGGACTAGCGTGAGAGGAGAGACCCAGTACTTC
TRBV19,NA,NA,TRBJ1-2,CASRSRGIYGYTF,TGTGCCAGTAGGAGCCGCGGTATCTATGGCTACACCTTC
TRBV12-3/TRBV12-4,NA,NA,TRBJ1-6,CASSLGDRSPLHF,TGTGCCAGCAGTTTGGGCGATAGGTCACCCCTCCACTTT
TRBV28,TRBD1,NA,TRBJ2-3,CASSFPRQGGSRTQYF,TGTGCCAGCAGTTTCCCAAGACAGGGGGGTTCCAGGACGCAGTATTTT
TRBV30,NA,NA,TRBJ2-1,CAWSVQGAIYNEQFF,TGTGCCTGGAGTGTACAAGGGGCGATCTACAATGAGCAGTTCTTC
TRBV3-1/TRBV3-2,NA,NA,TRBJ1-2,CASSQDRGVYYGYTF,TGTGCCAGCAGCCAAGACAGGGGAGTGTACTATGGCTACACCTTC
TRBV30,NA,once,TRBJ1-6,CAWSPSSSYNSPLHF,TGTGCCTGGAGTCCTAGTAGCTCCTATAATTCACCCCTCCACTTT
TRBV6-5,TRBD2,NA,TRBJ2-3,CASSYGSPGGGDTQYF,TGTGCCAGCAGTTACGGGTCTCCGGGGGGGGGAGATACGCAGTATTTT
TRBV19,TRBD1,once,TRBJ1-5,CASSIVPLTGGNQPQHF,TGTGCCAGTAGTATCGTCCCCCTAACAGGGGGCAATCAGCCCCAGCATTTT
TRBV5-1,TRBD1,NA,TRBJ2-7,CASSLFGTGGYEQYF,TGCGCCAGCAGCTTGTTCGGGACAGGGGGCTACGAGCAGTACTTC
TRBV6-5,NA,once,TRBJ1-1,CASSSPTAWAEAFF,TGTGCCAGCAGTTCCCCGACAGCCTGGGCTGAAGCTTTCTTT
TRBV6-6,TRBD1,NA,TRBJ1-5,CAADRLSNQPQHF,TGTGCCGCGGACAGGCTTAGCAATCAGCCCCAGCATTTT
TRBV12-3/TRBV12-4,NA,NA,TRBJ1-5,CASSLTNQPQHF,TGTGCCAGCAGTTTGACTAATCAGCCCCAGCATTTT
TRBV3-1/TRBV3-2,NA,NA,TRBJ2-3,CASSQVAGSDTQYF,TGTGCCAGCAGCCAAGTCGCAGGGTCCGATACGCAGTATTTT
TRBV24-1,TRBD2,NA,TRBJ2-2,CATRTSGGAGELFF,TGTGCCACCAGGACTAGCGGGGGTGCCGGGGAGCTGTTTTTT
TRBV7-8,NA,NA,TRBJ2-1,CASSLVRETEQFF,TGTGCCAGCAGCTTAGTTAGGGAGACTGAGCAGTTCTTC
TRBV18,NA,once,TRBJ2-5,CASSYLISGNQETQYF,TGTGCCAGCTCATACCTAATTAGCGGAAACCAAGAGACCCAGTACTTC
TRBV19,NA,NA,TRBJ2-3,CASSIRTLSTDTQYF,TGTGCCAGTAGTATAAGGACACTAAGCACAGATACGCAGTATTTT